This T cell receptor beta chain was profiled in a study of blood T cell repertoires in COVID-19. This clone was detected only once. V gave up 5 bases and J gave up 4 bases, with 6 bases separating them. The CDR3 consists of 11 residues. Germline V gene data show CDR1 as LNHDA and CDR2 as SQIVND (reference sequence). Clones were read by immunoSEQ multiplex PCR, and TCRdb kept only the in-frame ones, dropping some. The table lists 80,000 or so clones, roughly 91% of them singletons, with about 1% in the top ten. This clonotype originated in a woman aged 45 to 65 in a cohort sampled during active COVID-19. The rearrangement links TRBV19 to TRBJ2-7; the D is unclear. The specimen sequenced was peripheral blood. DNA of the CDR3: TGTGCCAGTAGTTTCCAGTACGAGCAGTACTTC. Translation: CASSFQYEQYF. Together with reference TRBV19 and TRBJ2-7, the CDR3 gives the full variable domain: DGGITQSPKYLFRKEGQNVTLSCEQNLNHDAMYWYRQDPGQGLRLIYYSQIVNDFQKGDIAEGYSVSREKKESFPLTVTSAQKNPTAFYLCASSFQYEQYFGPGTRLTVT.